Listed below are T cell receptor beta chains from one sample, sequenced in a study of neoadjuvant anti-PD-1 for oral cavity cancer. The data were produced by immunoSEQ multiplex PCR, yet TCRdb's version contains in-frame clones alone and is incomplete. The sample gives 14,000 or so clones, about three quarters of which show up once; roughly 2.8% is in the top ten. This specimen consisted of PBMCs, obtained after nivolumab (anti-PD-1) treatment. The receptors derive from a person aged 40 to 85 with oral cavity squamous cell carcinoma. CDR3s include the opening cysteine and the closing phenylalanine or tryptophan. Each record gives: clone size, D gene, V gene, J gene, CDR3 DNA, CDR3 protein. A D gene is named only where the DNA matches it firmly. The size of a clone is reported for some rows only, either as once, few or many, or as a class for expanded clones.

clone size: -
D gene: -
V gene: TRBV6-1
J gene: TRBJ2-5
CDR3 DNA: TGTGCCAGCAGTGGCCTAGGGGCAGGAGAGACCCAGTACTTC
CDR3 protein: CASSGLGAGETQYF

clone size: -
D gene: TRBD1
V gene: TRBV5-4
J gene: TRBJ1-1
CDR3 DNA: TGTGCCAGCAGCTTGGGGGCAGGGGGCCTGGATCTGAACACTGAAGCTTTCTTT
CDR3 protein: CASSLGAGGLDLNTEAFF

clone size: -
D gene: -
V gene: TRBV19
J gene: TRBJ1-1
CDR3 DNA: TGTGCCAGTAGTAAGGGTCCGACGGGGACGGCTTTCTTT
CDR3 protein: CASSKGPTGTAFF

clone size: -
D gene: TRBD1
V gene: TRBV6-5
J gene: TRBJ2-7
CDR3 DNA: TGTGCCAGCAGTTACTCCCGGACAGGGGATTCTTACGAGCAGTACTTC
CDR3 protein: CASSYSRTGDSYEQYF

clone size: once
D gene: TRBD2
V gene: TRBV2
J gene: TRBJ2-4
CDR3 DNA: TGTGCCAGCAGTGAGGAGCTAGCGGAGGGGAGAAACATTCAGTACTTC
CDR3 protein: CASSEELAEGRNIQYF

clone size: -
D gene: TRBD2
V gene: TRBV30
J gene: TRBJ2-5
CDR3 DNA: TGTGCCTGGGGGGGGACTAGCGGGGCCTTAGGAGAGACCCAGTACTTC
CDR3 protein: CAWGGTSGALGETQYF

clone size: -
D gene: -
V gene: TRBV29-1
J gene: TRBJ1-1
CDR3 DNA: TGCAGCGCCTCCCAAGGGGTAAGGGATACTGAAGCTTTCTTT
CDR3 protein: CSASQGVRDTEAFF

clone size: few
D gene: TRBD1
V gene: TRBV5-4
J gene: TRBJ1-2
CDR3 DNA: TGTGCCAGCAGCTCCCCCGGACAGGGGGCGGACGGGCCCTATGGCTACACCTTC
CDR3 protein: CASSSPGQGADGPYGYTF

clone size: -
D gene: -
V gene: TRBV6-5
J gene: TRBJ2-7
CDR3 DNA: TGTGCCAGCAGTTACTCGGGTGGCAGTTACGAGCAGTACTTC
CDR3 protein: CASSYSGGSYEQYF

clone size: -
D gene: -
V gene: TRBV2
J gene: TRBJ2-7
CDR3 DNA: TGTGCCAGCAGAACTCGGGGGACATCCTACGAGCAGTACTTC
CDR3 protein: CASRTRGTSYEQYF

clone size: -
D gene: -
V gene: TRBV27
J gene: TRBJ1-1
CDR3 DNA: TGTGCCAGCAGGGGACGGGAAAGAACTGAAGCTTTCTTT
CDR3 protein: CASRGRERTEAFF

clone size: -
D gene: TRBD1
V gene: TRBV19
J gene: TRBJ2-1
CDR3 DNA: TGTGCCAGTTCCGGGACAGGGGATTTAAATGAGCAGTTCTTC
CDR3 protein: CASSGTGDLNEQFF

clone size: -
D gene: TRBD1
V gene: TRBV4-1
J gene: TRBJ1-1
CDR3 DNA: TGCGCCAGCAGCCAAGGGGACAGGAACACTGAAGCTTTCTTT
CDR3 protein: CASSQGDRNTEAFF

clone size: -
D gene: -
V gene: TRBV6-5
J gene: TRBJ1-2
CDR3 DNA: TGTGCCAGCAGTTACACGGGACTCTATGGCTACACCTTC
CDR3 protein: CASSYTGLYGYTF

clone size: -
D gene: -
V gene: TRBV7-2
J gene: TRBJ2-2
CDR3 DNA: TGTGCCAGCCGGGACACCGGGGAGCTGTTTTTT
CDR3 protein: CASRDTGELFF